The T cell receptor beta chain described here comes from a study of beta chain features in type 1 diabetes. The purity of all sorted populations exceeded 98%. As concerns this clone: Its antigen remains unknown.

The CDR3 covers 16 residues. Germline V gene sequence: CDR1 SGHTA, CDR2 FQGNSA. Trimming pared 8 bases from V and 0 bases from J, leaving 14 bases between. Of the isolated RNA, all was reverse transcribed, and so the sequenced material was expressed TCRB transcripts. TCRdb's table, derived via immunoSEQ multiplex PCR, lists solely in-frame clones and lacks some. The sample has about 40,000 clones; 50% are singletons. Study outcomes and limitations: Resolution of whether HLA type affects TCRB rearrangement was not achieved here. The naive, central memory and Treg TCRB repertoires of patients appeared to be more similar to one another than those of healthy donors.

The sample consisted of stem cell memory CD4+ T cells from blood. The gene calls are TRBV7-2 and TRBJ2-6, with D possibly matching TRBD2 (6 bases). This receptor was obtained from a woman aged 25 to 39 in good health. The chain's CDR3 is CASARDSGSGANVLTF. As DNA, the CDR3 is TGTGCCAGCGCGAGGGACTCTGGCTCTGGGGCCAACGTCCTGACTTTC.